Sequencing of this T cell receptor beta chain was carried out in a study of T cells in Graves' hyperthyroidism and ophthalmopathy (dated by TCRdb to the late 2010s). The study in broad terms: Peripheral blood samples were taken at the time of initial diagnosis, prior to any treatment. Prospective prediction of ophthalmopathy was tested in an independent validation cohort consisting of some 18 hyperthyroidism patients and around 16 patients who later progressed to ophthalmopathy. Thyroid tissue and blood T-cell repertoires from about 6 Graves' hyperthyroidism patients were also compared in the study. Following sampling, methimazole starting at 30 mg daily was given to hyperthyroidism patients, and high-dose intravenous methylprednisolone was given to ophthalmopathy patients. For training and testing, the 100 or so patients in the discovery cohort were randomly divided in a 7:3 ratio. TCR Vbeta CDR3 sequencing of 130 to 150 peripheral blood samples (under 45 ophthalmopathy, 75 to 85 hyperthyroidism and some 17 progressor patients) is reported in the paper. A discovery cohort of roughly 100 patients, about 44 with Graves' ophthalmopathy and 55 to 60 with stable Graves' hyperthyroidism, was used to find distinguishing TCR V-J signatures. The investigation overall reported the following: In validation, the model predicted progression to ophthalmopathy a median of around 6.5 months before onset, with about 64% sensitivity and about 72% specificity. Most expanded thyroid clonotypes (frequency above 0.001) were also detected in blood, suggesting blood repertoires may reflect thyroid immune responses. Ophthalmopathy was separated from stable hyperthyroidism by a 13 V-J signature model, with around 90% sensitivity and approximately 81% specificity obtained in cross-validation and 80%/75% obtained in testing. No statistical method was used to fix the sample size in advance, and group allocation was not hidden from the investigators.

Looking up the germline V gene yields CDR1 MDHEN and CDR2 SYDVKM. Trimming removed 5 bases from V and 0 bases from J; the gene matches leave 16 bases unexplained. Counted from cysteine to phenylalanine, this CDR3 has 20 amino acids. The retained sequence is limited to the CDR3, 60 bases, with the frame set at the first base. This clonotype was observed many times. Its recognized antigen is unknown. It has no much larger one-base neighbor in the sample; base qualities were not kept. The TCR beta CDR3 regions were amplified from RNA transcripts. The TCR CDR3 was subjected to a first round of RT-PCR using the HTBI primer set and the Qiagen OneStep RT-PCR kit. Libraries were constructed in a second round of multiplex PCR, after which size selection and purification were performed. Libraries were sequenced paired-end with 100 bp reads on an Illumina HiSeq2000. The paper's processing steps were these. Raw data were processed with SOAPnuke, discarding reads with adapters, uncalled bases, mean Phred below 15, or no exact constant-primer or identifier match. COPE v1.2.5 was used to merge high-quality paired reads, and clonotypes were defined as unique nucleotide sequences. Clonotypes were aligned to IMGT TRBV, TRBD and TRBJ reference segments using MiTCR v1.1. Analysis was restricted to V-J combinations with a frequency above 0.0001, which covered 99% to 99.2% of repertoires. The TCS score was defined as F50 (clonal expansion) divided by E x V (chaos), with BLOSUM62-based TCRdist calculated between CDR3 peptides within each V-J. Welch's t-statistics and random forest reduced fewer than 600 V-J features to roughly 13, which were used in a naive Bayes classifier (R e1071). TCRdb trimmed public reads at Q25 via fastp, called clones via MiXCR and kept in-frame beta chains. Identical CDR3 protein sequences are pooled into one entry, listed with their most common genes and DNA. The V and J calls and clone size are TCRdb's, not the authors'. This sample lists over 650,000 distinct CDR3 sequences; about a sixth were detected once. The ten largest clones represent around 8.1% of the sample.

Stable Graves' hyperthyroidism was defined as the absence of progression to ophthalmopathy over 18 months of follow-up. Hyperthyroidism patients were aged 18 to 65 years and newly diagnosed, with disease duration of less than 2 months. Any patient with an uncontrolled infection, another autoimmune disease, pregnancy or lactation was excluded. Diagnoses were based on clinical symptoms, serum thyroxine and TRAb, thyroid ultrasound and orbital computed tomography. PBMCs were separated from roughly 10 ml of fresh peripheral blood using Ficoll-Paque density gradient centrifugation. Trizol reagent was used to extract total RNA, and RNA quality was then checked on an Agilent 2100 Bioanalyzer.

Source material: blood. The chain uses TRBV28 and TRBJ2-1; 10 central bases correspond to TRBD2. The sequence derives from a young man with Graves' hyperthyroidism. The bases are TGTGCCAGCAGTCAAATATCCGCGGGGCCTAGCGGGGGCTCCTACAATGAGCAGTTCTTC. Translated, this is CASSQISAGPSGGSYNEQFF. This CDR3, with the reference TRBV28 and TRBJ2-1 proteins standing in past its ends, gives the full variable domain DVKVTQSSRYLVKRTGEKVFLECVQDMDHENMFWYRQDPGLGLRLIYFSYDVKMKEKGDIPEGYSVSREKKERFSLILESASTNQTSMYLCASSQISAGPSGGSYNEQFFGPGTRLTVL.